Below, 25 T cell receptor beta chains from the same sample are listed, as sequenced in a study of blood T cells in healthy people across ages. The authors ran a second PCR of 7 to 11 cycles using a sample-barcoded 5' primer and a J-beta primer mix. TCRdb reprocessed the 5' RACE reads via MiXCR and lists one record per CDR3 protein. Here the sample spans 600,000 to 650,000 distinct CDR3 sequences, about 53% being singletons. Source material: blood. All receptors derive from a man aged 60 to 75 in good health.

The chain couples TRBV5-1 to TRBJ1-1; D is possibly TRBD1 (5 bases). The CDR3 length is 15 residues. V was trimmed by 0 bases and J by 5 bases, leaving 14 bases between them. Germline V gene data show CDR1 as SGHRS and CDR2 as YFSETQ. The CDR3 DNA sequence: TGCGCCAGCAGCTTGGGGATACAGGTATCGACTGAAGCTTTCTTT. Translated, it gives CASSLGIQVSTEAFF. Together with reference TRBV5-1 and TRBJ1-1, the CDR3 gives the full variable domain: KAGVTQTPRYLIKTRGQQVTLSCSPISGHRSVSWYQQTPGQGLQFLFEYFSETQRNKGNFPGRFSGRQFSNSRSEMNVSTLELGDSALYLCASSLGIQVSTEAFFGQGTRLTVV.

The chain recombines TRBV10-3 with TRBJ1-2, with a weak D call TRBD1 (5 bases). V lost 7 bases, J lost 5 bases, and 14 bases lay in between. Germline CDR1 and CDR2: ENHRY and SYGVKD. This CDR3 is built from 13 residues. CDR3 DNA sequence: TGTGCCATCACTTTACAGGCGTCTTATGGCTACACCTTC. Translation gives CAITLQASYGYTF.

The chain has TRBV15 and TRBJ2-4, with 15 bases lining up with TRBD2. This CDR3 contains 18 residues. The V gene's germline CDR1 is LNHNV and CDR2 YYDKDF (reference sequence). The V gene end was trimmed by 5 bases and the J gene end by 12 bases; junction bases not matched to a gene: 17. The CDR3 here is CATSRGLAGGPSKNAQYF. The CDR3 region has the DNA TGTGCCACCAGCCGAGGACTAGCGGGGGGGCCTTCCAAAAACGCTCAGTACTTC.

The V call is TRBV14, the J call TRBJ2-1, with D perhaps matching TRBD1 (6 bases). The V gene's germline CDR1 is SGHDN and CDR2 FVKESK. V gave up 4 bases and J gave up 4 bases, with 17 bases separating them. The CDR3 runs 16 residues. The chain's CDR3 is CASSRVPGETYNEQFF. CDR3 in DNA: TGTGCCAGCAGCCGAGTACCAGGGGAAACTTACAATGAGCAGTTCTTC.

The V gene is TRBV29-1, the J gene TRBJ1-6, with 7 nucleotides matching TRBD1. The CDR3 consists of 14 residues. The V and J ends lost 5 bases and 7 bases, in that order; junction bases with no gene match: 8. Per germline, CDR1 SQVTM and CDR2 ANQGSEA. CDR3 region: CSVQRQGWNSPLHF. In DNA form, the CDR3 reads TGCAGCGTTCAACGACAGGGTTGGAATTCACCCCTCCACTTT.

This clonotype was recorded a few times. The junction and the germline gene differ at one end; a read error may be behind it. The CDR3 protein is CASSLDRVNYGYTF. The CDR3 DNA follows: TGTGCCAGCAGTCTGGACAGGGTCAACTATGGCTACACCTTC. The rearrangement uses TRBV5-1 and TRBJ1-2; 8 bases fit TRBD1. The CDR3 sequence is 14 residues long. Germline V lookup: CDR1 SGHRS, CDR2 YFSETQ.

The chain employs TRBV12-3 or TRBV12-4 and TRBJ2-1; D is possibly TRBD2 (5 bases). Between the trimmed V and J ends, which lost 6 bases and 3 bases, there was a span of 24 bases. The CDR3 has 18 residues. The CDR3 loop is CASSLVPSLGADYNEQFF. DNA for the CDR3: TGTGCCAGCAGCTTGGTCCCCTCACTAGGTGCCGACTACAATGAGCAGTTCTTC.

The chain has TRBV12-3 or TRBV12-4 and TRBJ1-2, with TRBD1 matching 7 bases. Unmatched junction bases numbered 11, after V lost 5 bases and J lost 8 bases. There are 14 residues in the CDR3. The chain's CDR3 is CASSPHSGTEGYTF. CDR3 nucleotides: TGTGCCAGCAGTCCCCACTCCGGGACAGAGGGCTACACCTTC.

Remarks on this clonotype: Sequence at one end of the junction differs from germline and may be a read error. This chain joins TRBV4-1 and TRBJ2-7, with 7 bases matching TRBD1. The CDR3 consists of 16 residues. Germline V gives CDR1 MGHRA, CDR2 YSYEKL. The CDR3 region is CASSLHEGAGSYEEYF. CDR3 DNA: TGCGCCAGCAGCCTACATGAGGGGGCCGGTTCCTACGAGGAGTACTTC.

DNA of the CDR3: TGTGCCAGCAGTTCCCTGGGACTAGCGGGGGGGCTGGGAAAGACCCAGTACTTC. This codes for CASSSLGLAGGLGKTQYF. J is TRBJ2-5 and V is TRBV27, with 16 bases fitting TRBD2. With 4 bases clipped from V and 6 bases from J, the junction kept 11 bases outside the gene matches. The CDR3 consists of 18 residues. Germline assignment: CDR1 MNHEY and CDR2 SMNVEV (reference sequence).

The V and J genes are TRBV6-1 and TRBJ1-5; TRBD1 might be the D (5 bases). Trimming removed 10 bases at V and 7 bases at J, with 29 bases between. Germline CDR1 MNHNS, CDR2 SASEGT. The CDR3 runs to 17 residues. The CDR3 DNA is TGTGCCACCTCCTCGGCCAGGGCGTCTACCCAACACCAGCCCCAGCATTTT. This translates into CATSSARASTQHQPQHF.

The rearrangement links TRBV29-1 to TRBJ2-4; D gene ambiguous. CDR3 length: 12 amino acids. Between the trimmed V and J ends, which lost 4 bases and 8 bases, there was a span of 12 bases. The germline gives CDR1 SQVTM, CDR2 ANQGSEA. As DNA, the CDR3 is TGCAGCGTTGGGCTTGATGGGGACATTCAGTACTTC. Translation: CSVGLDGDIQYF.

This clonotype was counted between two and nine times. CDR3 nucleotide sequence: TGTGCCAGCAGCCCCCTGGGGGCCCAGTCCTACGAGCAGTACTTC. Protein: CASSPLGAQSYEQYF. V is TRBV2 and J is TRBJ2-7; TRBD1 is a possible D gene (6 bases). Trimming cost V 6 bases and J 1 base, with 16 bases left between them. CDR3 length: 15 amino acids. Looked up from germline, CDR1 is SNHLY and CDR2 is FYNNEI.

The V call is TRBV27, the J call TRBJ2-5; 8 bases fit TRBD2. Germline assignment: CDR1 MNHEY and CDR2 SMNVEV (reference sequence). The CDR3 is made up of 14 amino acids. V was clipped by 3 bases and J by 4 bases; unmatched bases: 4. CDR3 loop: CASSFRGGRETQYF. The DNA for the CDR3 is TGTGCCAGCAGTTTCCGGGGGGGCAGAGAGACCCAGTACTTC.

The rearrangement links TRBV6-5 to TRBJ2-3, with D hard to call. Trimming left V 7 bases short and J 2 bases short, with 10 bases between. Germline V gene lookup returns CDR1 MNHEY and CDR2 SVGAGI. The CDR3 contains 13 residues. The CDR3: CASKVTSTDTQYF. The CDR3 coding sequence is TGTGCCAGCAAGGTGACTTCCACAGATACGCAGTATTTT.

The V and J genes are TRBV20-1 and TRBJ2-1, with 7 bases fitting TRBD2. V shed 4 bases and J 4 bases; nucleotides not matched to a gene: 10. The CDR3 spans 15 residues. The germline V gene encodes CDR1 DFQATT and CDR2 SNEGSKA (reference sequence). CDR3 nucleotide sequence: TGCAGTGCTACGTCCGTGGGGGGGGATTACAATGAGCAGTTCTTC. Translated: CSATSVGGDYNEQFF.

The rearrangement joins TRBV6-5 to TRBJ2-5; 8 nucleotides align to TRBD2. The CDR3 covers 15 residues. The V segment lost 3 bases and the J segment 5 bases; nucleotides outside the gene matches: 8. The germline V gene encodes CDR1 MNHEY and CDR2 SVGAGI. CDR3 residues: CASSYLAGGGETQYF. The DNA for the CDR3 is TGTGCCAGCAGTTATTTGGCGGGGGGCGGCGAGACCCAGTACTTC.

V and J are TRBV5-6 and TRBJ2-5, with D possibly matching TRBD1 (6 bases). The end of the DNA aligns better with TRBJ2-7, so the J call may be wrong. Germline V gene lookup returns CDR1 SGHDT and CDR2 YYEEEE. The CDR3 is 15 residues long. The CDR3, as DNA: TGTGCCAGCAGCGAAACTACAGGGTCCACCTACGAGCAGTACTTC. Translated: CASSETTGSTYEQYF.

This clonotype appeared a single time. V usage is TRBV6-1 and J usage is TRBJ2-1, with D unresolved. V shed 8 bases and J shed 8 bases, with 10 bases lying between them. Germline CDR1 MNHNS, CDR2 SASEGT. The CDR3 spans 11 residues. For the CDR3, the DNA is TGTGCCAGCCGTCAGTACGATGAGCAGTTCTTC. This gives the protein CASRQYDEQFF.

This CDR3 reads CASSYSILAGGKETQYF. The CDR3 DNA reads as TGTGCCAGCAGTTACTCGATCCTAGCGGGGGGGAAGGAGACCCAGTACTTC. The V and J genes are TRBV6-5 and TRBJ2-5; TRBD2 agrees at 12 bases. The CDR3 has 17 amino acids. CDR1 MNHEY and CDR2 SVGAGI come from the germline V gene. With 0 bases clipped from V and 5 bases from J, the junction kept 7 bases outside the gene matches.

The J gene is TRBJ2-4, the V gene TRBV7-9; D is perhaps TRBD1 (6 bases). The J call is doubtful: the DNA matches TRBJ2-7 better. From germline, CDR1 is SEHNR and CDR2 FQNEAQ (reference sequence). The CDR3 is made up of 15 amino acids. CDR3 sequence: CASSRQGSHPYEQYF. CDR3 sequence (DNA): TGTGCCAGCAGCCGGCAGGGGAGCCATCCATACGAGCAGTACTTC.

The V and J genes are TRBV4-1 and TRBJ1-2; 7 bases are a match to TRBD1. Germline V gene data show CDR1 as MGHRA and CDR2 as YSYEKL. V shed 0 bases and J 7 bases; nucleotides not matched to a gene: 11. The CDR3 extends over 16 amino acids. The CDR3 protein is CASSQEGQLLGLGYTF. The CDR3 nucleotides read TGCGCCAGCAGCCAAGAGGGACAGCTCCTGGGTCTTGGCTACACCTTC.

This clonotype has only a few counts. The rearrangement links TRBV28 to TRBJ2-7; D assignment may be TRBD1 or TRBD2 (5 bases each). The CDR3 contains 14 residues. Germline lookup yields CDR1 MDHEN and CDR2 SYDVKM. The ends were cut back, 7 bases at V and 0 bases at J, with 13 bases in the middle. CDR3 nucleotides: TGTGCCAGCACCCGTTCAGGGAGCTCCTACGAGCAGTACTTC. It encodes CASTRSGSSYEQYF.

The chain employs TRBV20-1 and TRBJ2-1, with 7 bases identical to TRBD1. Looked up from germline, CDR1 is DFQATT and CDR2 is SNEGSKA (reference sequence). This CDR3 is 15 amino acids long. J was trimmed by 0 bases and V by 5 bases; bases with no gene match: 7. In DNA, the CDR3 is TGCAGTGCTTTATACAGGGGCCCCTCCTACAATGAGCAGTTCTTC. It codes for CSALYRGPSYNEQFF.

This clonotype occurred a few times. This chain joins TRBV6-1 and TRBJ2-6, with D possibly TRBD1 on 5 matching bases. CDR3 size: 15 residues. From germline, CDR1 is MNHNS and CDR2 SASEGT. The V and J ends lost 8 bases and 0 bases respectively, with 11 bases between them. CDR3 in amino acids: CASVGHVSGANVLTF. CDR3 coding DNA: TGTGCCAGCGTCGGACACGTCTCTGGGGCCAACGTCCTGACTTTC.